This T cell receptor beta chain was obtained from a study of graft-versus-host responses after intestinal transplantation. The overall study: Transplant recipients had multivisceral, liver-intestinal, or isolated intestinal grafts. Each recipient received anti-thymocyte globulin induction, then tacrolimus and steroids for approximately three years. Regarding the study as a whole: An association linked early post-transplant HvG declines with peak circulating GvH clone levels. Within the allografts of patients who had graft-donor T cell macrochimerism, graft-versus-host to host-versus-graft clonal ratios were high.

The CDR3 is made up of 14 amino acids. Germline CDR1 is MGHRA and CDR2 is YSYEKL. Deletions cut 5 bases from V and 2 bases from J, with 13 bases between. Here immunoSEQ multiplex PCR was the method, and the copy in TCRdb shows in-frame clones only, minus some. Found here are over 90,000 clones, over 85% of them singletons; the top ten hold more than 0.9%. For this clone: The antigen remains undetermined.

The TCR sequence derives from a human donor who received an intestinal transplant. Sequencing was performed on unstimulated CD8+ T cells sorted from spleen or lymph node cells, taken before intestinal transplant. The chain recombines TRBV4-1 with TRBJ2-7; D is unclear. CDR3: CASSEVVAAYEQYF. DNA of the CDR3: TGCGCCAGCAGCGAAGTCGTAGCCGCCTACGAGCAGTACTTC.